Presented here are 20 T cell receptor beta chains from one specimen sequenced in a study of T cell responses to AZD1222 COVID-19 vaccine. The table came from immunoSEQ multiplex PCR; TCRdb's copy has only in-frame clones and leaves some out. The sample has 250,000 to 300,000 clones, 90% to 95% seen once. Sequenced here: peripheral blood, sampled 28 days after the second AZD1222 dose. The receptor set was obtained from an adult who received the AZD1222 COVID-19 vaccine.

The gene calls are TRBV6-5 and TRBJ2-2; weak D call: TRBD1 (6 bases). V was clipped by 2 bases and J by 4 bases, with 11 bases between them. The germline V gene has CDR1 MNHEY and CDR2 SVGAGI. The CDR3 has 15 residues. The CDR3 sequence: CASSYKGGSTGELFF. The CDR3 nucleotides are TGTGCCAGCAGTTACAAAGGGGGTAGCACCGGGGAGCTGTTTTTT.

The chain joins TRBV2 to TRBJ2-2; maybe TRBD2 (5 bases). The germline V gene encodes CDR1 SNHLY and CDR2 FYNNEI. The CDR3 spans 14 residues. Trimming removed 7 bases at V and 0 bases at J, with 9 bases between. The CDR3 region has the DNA TGTGCCAGCAAGAAGAGGGCGAACACCGGGGAGCTGTTTTTT. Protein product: CASKKRANTGELFF.

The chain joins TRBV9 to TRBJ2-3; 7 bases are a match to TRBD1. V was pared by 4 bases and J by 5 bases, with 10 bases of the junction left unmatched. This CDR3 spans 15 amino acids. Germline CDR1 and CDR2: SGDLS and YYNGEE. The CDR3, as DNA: TGTGCCAGCAGCTCAGGGGGTAGCGTCGGAGATACGCAGTATTTT. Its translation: CASSSGGSVGDTQYF.

This CDR3 reads CASSSGQTARSGYGYTF. The DNA for the CDR3 is TGTGCCAGCAGTTCTGGTCAGACAGCCCGGTCGGGCTATGGCTACACCTTC. The chain links TRBV28 to TRBJ1-2; weak D call: TRBD1 (5 bases). Trimming left V 4 bases short and J 4 bases short, with 22 bases between. This CDR3 is built from 17 residues. The V gene's germline CDR1 is MDHEN and CDR2 SYDVKM.

Written as DNA, the CDR3 is TGTGCCAGCAGTTTTCTGGGATCCCTCAATGAGCAGTTCTTC. Encoded protein: CASSFLGSLNEQFF. The chain joins TRBV27 to TRBJ2-1; D gene uncertain. The V end lost 3 bases, the J end lost 6 bases, and 12 bases lay between the germline ends. CDR1 and CDR2 (germline): MNHEY, SMNVEV (reference sequence). The CDR3 runs to 14 residues.

Written as DNA, the CDR3 is TGCGCCAGCAGCCAAGAAAGGTCGAAGAAGCAGTTCTTC. Translation: CASSQERSKKQFF. The chain links TRBV4-1 to TRBJ2-1; no definite D call. This CDR3 is built from 13 residues. The germline V gene encodes CDR1 MGHRA and CDR2 YSYEKL. The V end lost 0 bases, the J end lost 11 bases, and 11 bases lay between the germline ends.

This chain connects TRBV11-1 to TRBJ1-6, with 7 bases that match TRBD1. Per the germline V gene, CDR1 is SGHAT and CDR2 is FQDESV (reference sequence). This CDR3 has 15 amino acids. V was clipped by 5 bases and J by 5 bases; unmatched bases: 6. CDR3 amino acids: CASSQTQGNNSPLHF. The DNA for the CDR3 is TGTGCCAGCAGCCAGACACAGGGGAATAATTCACCCCTCCACTTT.

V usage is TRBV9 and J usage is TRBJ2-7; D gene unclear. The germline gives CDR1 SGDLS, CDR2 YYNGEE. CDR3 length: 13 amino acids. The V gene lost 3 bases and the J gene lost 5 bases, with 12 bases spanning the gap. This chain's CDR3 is CASSGSMEHEQYF. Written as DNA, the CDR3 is TGTGCCAGCAGCGGTAGCATGGAACACGAGCAGTACTTC.

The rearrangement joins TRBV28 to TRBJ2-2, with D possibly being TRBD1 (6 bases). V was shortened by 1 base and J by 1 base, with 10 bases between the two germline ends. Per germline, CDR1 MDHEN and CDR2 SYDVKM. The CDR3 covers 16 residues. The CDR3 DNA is TGTGCCAGCAGTTTATTGGTGGGACAGAACACCGGGGAGCTGTTTTTT. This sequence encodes CASSLLVGQNTGELFF.

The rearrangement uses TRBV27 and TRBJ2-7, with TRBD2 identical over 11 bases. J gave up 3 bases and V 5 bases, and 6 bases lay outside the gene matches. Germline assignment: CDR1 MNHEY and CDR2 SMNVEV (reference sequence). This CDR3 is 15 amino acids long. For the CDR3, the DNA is TGTGCCAGCAGTAGAACCGGGACTAGCGGCTACGAGCAGTACTTC. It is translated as CASSRTGTSGYEQYF.

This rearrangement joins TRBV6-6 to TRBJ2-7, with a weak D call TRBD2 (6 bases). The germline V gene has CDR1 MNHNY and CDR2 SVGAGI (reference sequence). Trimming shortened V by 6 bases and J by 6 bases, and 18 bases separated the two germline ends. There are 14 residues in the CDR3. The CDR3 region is CASSPVWAEGEQYF. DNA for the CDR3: TGTGCCAGCAGCCCCGTATGGGCGGAGGGCGAGCAGTACTTC.

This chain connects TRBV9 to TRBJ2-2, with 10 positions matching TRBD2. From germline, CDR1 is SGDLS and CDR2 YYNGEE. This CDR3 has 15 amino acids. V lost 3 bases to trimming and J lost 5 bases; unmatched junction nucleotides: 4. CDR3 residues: CASSATSGPTGELFF. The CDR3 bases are TGTGCCAGCAGCGCGACTAGCGGGCCGACCGGGGAGCTGTTTTTT.

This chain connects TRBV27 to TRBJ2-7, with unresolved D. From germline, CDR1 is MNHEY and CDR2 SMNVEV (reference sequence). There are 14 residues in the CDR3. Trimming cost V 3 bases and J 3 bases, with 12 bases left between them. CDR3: CASSFFRSYYEQYF. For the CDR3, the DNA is TGTGCCAGCAGTTTTTTCAGGTCGTACTACGAGCAGTACTTC.

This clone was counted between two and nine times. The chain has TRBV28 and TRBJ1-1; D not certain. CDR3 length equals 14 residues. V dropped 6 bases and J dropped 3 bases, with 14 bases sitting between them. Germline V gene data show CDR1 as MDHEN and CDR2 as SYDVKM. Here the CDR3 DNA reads TGTGCCAGCAGGATCGAGGGTGGGGACACTGAAGCTTTCTTT. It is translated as CASRIEGGDTEAFF.

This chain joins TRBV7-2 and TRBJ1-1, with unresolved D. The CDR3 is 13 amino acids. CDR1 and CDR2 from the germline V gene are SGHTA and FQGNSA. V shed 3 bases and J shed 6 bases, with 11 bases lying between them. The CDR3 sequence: CASSFGRDSEAFF. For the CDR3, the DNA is TGTGCCAGCAGCTTTGGCAGAGATTCTGAAGCTTTCTTT.

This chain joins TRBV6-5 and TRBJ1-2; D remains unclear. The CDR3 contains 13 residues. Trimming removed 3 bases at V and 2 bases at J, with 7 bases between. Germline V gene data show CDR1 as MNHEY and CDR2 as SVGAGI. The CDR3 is CASSYGKNYGYTF. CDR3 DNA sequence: TGTGCCAGCAGTTATGGGAAGAACTATGGCTACACCTTC.

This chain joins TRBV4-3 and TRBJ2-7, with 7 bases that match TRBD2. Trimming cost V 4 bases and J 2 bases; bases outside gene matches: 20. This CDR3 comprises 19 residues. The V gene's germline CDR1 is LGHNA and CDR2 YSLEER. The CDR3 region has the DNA TGCGCCAGCAGCCTACTCCGGGGAATCGGCGGGAGTGGAACCTACGAGCAGTACTTC. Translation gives CASSLLRGIGGSGTYEQYF.

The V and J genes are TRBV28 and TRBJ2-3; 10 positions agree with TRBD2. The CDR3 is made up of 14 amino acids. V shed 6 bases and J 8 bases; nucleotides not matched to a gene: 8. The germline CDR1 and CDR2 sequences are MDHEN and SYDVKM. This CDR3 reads CASRPSGSERTQYF. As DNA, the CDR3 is TGTGCCAGCAGACCTAGCGGGAGCGAACGTACGCAGTATTTT.

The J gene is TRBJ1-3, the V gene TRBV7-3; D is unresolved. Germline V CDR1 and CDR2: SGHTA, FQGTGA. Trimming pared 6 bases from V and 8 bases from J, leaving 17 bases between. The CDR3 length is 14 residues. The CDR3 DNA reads TGTGCCAGCAGGGCAGACCCGGGCATGGACACCATATATTTT. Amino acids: CASRADPGMDTIYF.

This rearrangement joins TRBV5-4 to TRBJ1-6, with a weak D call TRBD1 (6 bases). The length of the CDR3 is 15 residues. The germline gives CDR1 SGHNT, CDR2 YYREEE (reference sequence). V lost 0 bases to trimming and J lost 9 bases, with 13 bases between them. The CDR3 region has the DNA TGTGCCAGCAGCTTGGACAGGGTAGTGAGTTCACCCCTCCACTTT. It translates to CASSLDRVVSSPLHF.